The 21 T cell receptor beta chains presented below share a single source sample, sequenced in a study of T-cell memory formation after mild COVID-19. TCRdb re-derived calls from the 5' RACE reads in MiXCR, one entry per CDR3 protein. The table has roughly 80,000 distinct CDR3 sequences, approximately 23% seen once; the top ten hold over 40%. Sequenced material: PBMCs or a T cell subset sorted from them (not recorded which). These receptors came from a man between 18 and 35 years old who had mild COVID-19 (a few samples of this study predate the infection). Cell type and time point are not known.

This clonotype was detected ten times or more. CDR3 residues: CASSLASGSGTEAFF. The CDR3 DNA follows: TGTGCCAGCAGCTTGGCCTCTGGGTCGGGCACTGAAGCTTTCTTT. The V call is TRBV5-5, the J call TRBJ1-1, with D hard to call. Germline V gives CDR1 SGHKS, CDR2 YYEKEE (reference sequence). The CDR3 has 15 amino acids. V gave up 0 bases and J gave up 4 bases, with 13 bases separating them.

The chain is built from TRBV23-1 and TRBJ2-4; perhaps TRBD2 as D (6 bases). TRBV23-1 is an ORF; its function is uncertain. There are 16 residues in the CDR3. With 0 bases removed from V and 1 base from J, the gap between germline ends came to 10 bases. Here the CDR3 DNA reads TGCGCCAGCAGTCAATCCGGTCGGGGGGCCAAAAACATTCAGTACTTC. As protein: CASSQSGRGAKNIQYF.

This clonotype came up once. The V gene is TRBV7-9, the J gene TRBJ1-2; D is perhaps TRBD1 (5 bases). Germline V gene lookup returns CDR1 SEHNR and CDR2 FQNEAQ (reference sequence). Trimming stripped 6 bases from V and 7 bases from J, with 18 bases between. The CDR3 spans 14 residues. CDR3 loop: CASSPSTGLIGYTF. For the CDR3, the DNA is TGTGCCAGCAGTCCCTCTACAGGATTAATTGGCTACACCTTC.

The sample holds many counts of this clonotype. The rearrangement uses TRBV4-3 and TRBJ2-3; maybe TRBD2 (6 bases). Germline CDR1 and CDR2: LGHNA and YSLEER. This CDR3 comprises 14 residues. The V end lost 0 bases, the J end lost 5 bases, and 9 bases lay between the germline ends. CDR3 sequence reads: CASSQDGSRDTQYF. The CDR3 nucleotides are TGCGCCAGCAGCCAAGACGGGAGCCGAGATACGCAGTATTTT.

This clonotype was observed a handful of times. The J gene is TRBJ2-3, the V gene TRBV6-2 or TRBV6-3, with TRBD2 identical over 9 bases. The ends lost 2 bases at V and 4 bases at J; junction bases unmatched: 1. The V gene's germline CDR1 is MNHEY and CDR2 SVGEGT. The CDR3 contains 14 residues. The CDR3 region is CASSYGGGADTQYF. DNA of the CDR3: TGTGCCAGCAGTTACGGCGGGGGGGCAGATACGCAGTATTTT.

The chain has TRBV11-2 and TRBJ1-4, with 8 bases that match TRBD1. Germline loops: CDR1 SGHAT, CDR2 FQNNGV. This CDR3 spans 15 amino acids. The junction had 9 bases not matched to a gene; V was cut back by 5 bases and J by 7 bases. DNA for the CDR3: TGTGCCAGCAGCCCTCGTTCCACAGGGGGTGAAAAACTGTTTTTT. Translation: CASSPRSTGGEKLFF.

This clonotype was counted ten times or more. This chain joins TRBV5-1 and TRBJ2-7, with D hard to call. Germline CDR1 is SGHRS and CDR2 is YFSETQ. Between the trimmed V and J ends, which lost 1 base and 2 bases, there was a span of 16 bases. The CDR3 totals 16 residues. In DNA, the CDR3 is TGCGCCAGCAGCTTGTCGTCATTCGGCGAAGCCTACGAGCAGTACGTC. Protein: CASSLSSFGEAYEQYV.

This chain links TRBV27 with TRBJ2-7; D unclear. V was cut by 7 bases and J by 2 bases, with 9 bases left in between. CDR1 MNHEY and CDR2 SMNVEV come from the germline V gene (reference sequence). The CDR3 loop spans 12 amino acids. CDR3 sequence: CASKGTAYEQYF. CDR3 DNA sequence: TGTGCCAGCAAGGGCACCGCCTACGAGCAGTACTTC.

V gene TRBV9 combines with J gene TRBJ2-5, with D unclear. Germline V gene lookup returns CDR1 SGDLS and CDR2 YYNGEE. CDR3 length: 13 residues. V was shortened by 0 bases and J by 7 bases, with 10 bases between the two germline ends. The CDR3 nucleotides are TGTGCCAGCAGCGTAGAGGATTGGGGGACCCAGTACTTC. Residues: CASSVEDWGTQYF.

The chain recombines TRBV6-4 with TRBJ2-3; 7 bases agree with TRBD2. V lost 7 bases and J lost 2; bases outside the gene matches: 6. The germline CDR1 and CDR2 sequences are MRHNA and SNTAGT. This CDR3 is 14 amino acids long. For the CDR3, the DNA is TGTGCCAGCACGTGGGGGGGATACACAGATACGCAGTATTTT. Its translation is CASTWGGYTDTQYF.

CDR3 region: CASSPGGEGVGDTQYF. As DNA, the CDR3 is TGTGCCAGCAGCCCAGGGGGGGAAGGTGTCGGAGATACGCAGTATTTT. The J gene is TRBJ2-3, the V gene TRBV4-2, with D perhaps assigned TRBD1 or TRBD2 (7 bases each). Between the trimmed V and J ends, which lost 4 bases and 5 bases, there was a span of 19 bases. The CDR3 consists of 16 residues. The germline V gene encodes CDR1 LGHNA and CDR2 YNFKEQ.

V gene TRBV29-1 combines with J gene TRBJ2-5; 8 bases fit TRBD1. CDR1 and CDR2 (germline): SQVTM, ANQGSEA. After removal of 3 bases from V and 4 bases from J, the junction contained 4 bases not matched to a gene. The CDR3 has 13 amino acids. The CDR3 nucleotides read TGCAGCGTTGACGCAGGGGGCGTAGAGACCCAGTACTTC. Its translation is CSVDAGGVETQYF.

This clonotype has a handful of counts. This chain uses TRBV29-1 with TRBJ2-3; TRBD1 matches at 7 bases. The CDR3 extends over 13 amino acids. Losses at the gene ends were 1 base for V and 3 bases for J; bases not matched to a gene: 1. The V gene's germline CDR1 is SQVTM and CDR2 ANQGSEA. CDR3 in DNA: TGCAGCGTTGAAGCCAGGGGGACAGATACGCAGTATTTT. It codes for CSVEARGTDTQYF.

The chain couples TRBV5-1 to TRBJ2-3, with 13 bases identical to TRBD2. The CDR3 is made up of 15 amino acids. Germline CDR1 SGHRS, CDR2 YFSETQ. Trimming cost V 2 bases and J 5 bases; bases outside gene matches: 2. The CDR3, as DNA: TGCGCCAGCAGCTTCGGACTAGCGGGGGTAGATACGCAGTATTTT. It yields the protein CASSFGLAGVDTQYF.

The CDR3 protein is CASSPGERKPLHF. Here the CDR3 DNA reads TGTGCCAGCAGTCCGGGAGAAAGGAAACCCCTCCACTTT. The chain joins TRBV7-9 to TRBJ1-6; D not certain. Trimming removed 6 bases at V and 12 bases at J, with 15 bases between. This CDR3 spans 13 amino acids. Germline V gives CDR1 SEHNR, CDR2 FQNEAQ (reference sequence).

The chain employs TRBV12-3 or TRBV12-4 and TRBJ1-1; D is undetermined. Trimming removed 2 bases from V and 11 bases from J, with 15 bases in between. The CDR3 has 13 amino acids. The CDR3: CASSLWGDIWAFF. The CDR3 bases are TGTGCCAGCAGTTTATGGGGTGATATTTGGGCTTTCTTT.

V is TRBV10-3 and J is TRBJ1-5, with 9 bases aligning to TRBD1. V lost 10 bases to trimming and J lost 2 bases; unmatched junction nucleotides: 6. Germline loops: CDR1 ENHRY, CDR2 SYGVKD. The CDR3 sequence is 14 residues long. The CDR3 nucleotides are TGTGCCACGGGACAGGGACATGGCAATCAGCCCCAGCATTTT. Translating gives CATGQGHGNQPQHF.

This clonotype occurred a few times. CDR3: CASSSLLGAEAFF. The CDR3 DNA reads TGTGCCAGCAGCTCCCTTTTGGGGGCTGAAGCTTTCTTT. J is TRBJ1-1 and V is TRBV7-3; perhaps TRBD1 as D (5 bases). Germline lookup yields CDR1 SGHTA and CDR2 FQGTGA. CDR3 size: 13 residues. Between the trimmed V and J ends, which lost 4 bases and 6 bases, there was a span of 12 bases.

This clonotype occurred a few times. Here the CDR3 DNA reads TGTGCCAGCAGTAGCCCGGACAGTGCCGTCGGTGAGCAGTACTTC. Translation gives CASSSPDSAVGEQYF. This rearrangement joins TRBV7-9 to TRBJ2-7; a weak D match, TRBD1 (6 bases). CDR3 length: 15 residues. Germline values: CDR1 SEHNR, CDR2 FQNEAQ (reference sequence). Deletions cut 6 bases from V and 7 bases from J, with 22 bases between.

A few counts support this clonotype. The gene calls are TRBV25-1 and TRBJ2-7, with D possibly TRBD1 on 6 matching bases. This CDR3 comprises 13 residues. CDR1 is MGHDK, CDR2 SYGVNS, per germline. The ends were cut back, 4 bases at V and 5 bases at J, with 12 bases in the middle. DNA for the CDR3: TGTGCCAGCAGTGGAGCAGGGGCGGACGAGCAGTACTTC. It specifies CASSGAGADEQYF.

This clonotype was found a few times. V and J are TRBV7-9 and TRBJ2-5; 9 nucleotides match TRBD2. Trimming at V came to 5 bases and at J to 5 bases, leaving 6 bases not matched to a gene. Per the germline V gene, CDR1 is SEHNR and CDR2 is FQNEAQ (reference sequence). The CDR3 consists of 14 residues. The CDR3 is CASSLSGGRETQYF. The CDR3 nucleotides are TGTGCCAGCAGCCTTAGCGGGGGTAGGGAGACCCAGTACTTC. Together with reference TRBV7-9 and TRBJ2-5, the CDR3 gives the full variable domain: DTGVSQNPRHKITKRGQNVTFRCDPISEHNRLYWYRQTLGQGPEFLTYFQNEAQLEKSRLLSDRFSAERPKGSFSTLEIQRTEQGDSAMYLCASSLSGGRETQYFGPGTRLLVL.